A selection of T cell receptor beta chains follows, all from one sample in a study of neurological immune-mediated disorders. TCRdb processed the 5' RACE reads anew with MiXCR; each CDR3 protein has one entry. In the table there are approximately 60,000 distinct CDR3 sequences, approximately 3.5% of which are singletons. Sequences were obtained from PBMCs. The receptors were gathered from a woman aged 30 to 39 with multiple sclerosis. The CDR3 runs from the conserved cysteine through the conserved F or W. A D gene is named only where the DNA matches it firmly. Expanded clones get a size class; other rows say once, few or many, or leave the size out.

V gene	D gene	clone size	J gene	CDR3 protein	CDR3 DNA
TRBV6-6	TRBD1	many	TRBJ1-5	CASSRGQGGVNQPQNF	TGTGCCAGCAGCCGCGGACAGGGTGGGGTAAATCAGCCCCAGAATTTT
TRBV12-3/TRBV12-4	TRBD1	many	TRBJ2-7	CASSLAGTAYEQYF	TGTGCCAGCAGTTTAGCGGGGACAGCCTACGAGCAGTACTTC
TRBV28	NA	many	TRBJ2-5	CASSFRLGGRETQYF	TGTGCCAGCAGTTTCCGTCTAGGGGGGCGGGAGACCCAGTACTTC
TRBV28	NA	NA	TRBJ2-3	CASSFAPGGRRTDTQYF	TGTGCCAGCAGTTTTGCGCCCGGCGGGCGTCGCACAGATACGCAGTATTTT
TRBV20-1	NA	many	TRBJ1-6	CSARGVERAPLHF	TGCAGTGCTAGAGGGGTTGAAAGGGCACCCCTCCACTTT
TRBV6-4	NA	many	TRBJ2-1	CASSDSTGSSYNEQFF	TGTGCCAGCAGTGACTCGACCGGGAGCTCCTACAATGAGCAGTTCTTC
TRBV6-5	NA	few	TRBJ2-1	CASSYLPGGAYNEQFF	TGTGCCAGCAGTTACCTCCCTGGCGGGGCCTACAATGAGCAGTTCTTC
TRBV5-1	NA	many	TRBJ2-7	CASSLALGTAYEQYF	TGCGCCAGCAGCTTGGCTCTCGGAACGGCCTACGAGCAGTACTTC
TRBV7-8	NA	few	TRBJ2-1	CASSLTEPFSYNEQFF	TGTGCCAGCAGCCTCACGGAGCCCTTCTCCTACAATGAGCAGTTCTTC
TRBV7-2	NA	few	TRBJ2-7	CASSQEVSWDYEQYF	TGTGCCAGCAGCCAAGAGGTCTCCTGGGACTACGAGCAGTACTTC